This TCR beta chain was recovered during a study of cytomegalovirus exposure and HLA in healthy donors. Looked up from germline, CDR1 is SGHTA and CDR2 is FQGNSA. The V segment lost 4 bases and the J segment 6 bases; nucleotides outside the gene matches: 7. This CDR3 is 15 amino acids long. 13 Jbeta primers and 60 Vbeta primers were used for the PCR. Assay: immunoSEQ multiplex PCR; the TCRdb copy retains only in-frame clones and omits some. The sample lists approximately 150,000 clones, 55% to 75% occurring once. Sequencing was carried out using PBMCs. This TCR was recovered from a human donor in good health. The rearrangement joins TRBV7-2 to TRBJ1-5; 9 bases map to TRBD1. CDR3 nucleotides: TGTGCCAGCAGCTCCGGACAGGGGCTGCGTCAGCCCCAGCATTTT. Residues: CASSSGQGLRQPQHF.